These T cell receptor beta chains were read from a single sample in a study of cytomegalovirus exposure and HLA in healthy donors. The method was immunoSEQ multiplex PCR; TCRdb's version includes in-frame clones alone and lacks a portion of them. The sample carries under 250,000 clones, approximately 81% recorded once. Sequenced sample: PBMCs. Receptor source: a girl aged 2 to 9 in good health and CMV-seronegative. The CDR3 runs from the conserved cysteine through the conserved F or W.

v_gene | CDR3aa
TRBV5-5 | CASPGLTGQTYEQYF
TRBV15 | CATGFEDYGYTF
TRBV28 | CASSSTAHTQYF
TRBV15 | CATSPEGTVPREQFF
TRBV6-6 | CATTPWGGRADTQYF
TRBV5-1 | CASSLEVGTPTGNTIYF
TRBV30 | CAWSVQGNTEAFF
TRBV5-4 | CASSFPGGQETQYF
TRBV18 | CASSPTSGKETQYF
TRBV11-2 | CASSLGDRDWEKLFF
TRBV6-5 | CASSQSGTGEKLFF
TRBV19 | CASSIVDRVENQPQHF
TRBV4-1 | CASSQDGAGDNQPQHF
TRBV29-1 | CSVAGGEETQYF
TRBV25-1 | CASSWGDVRTEAFF
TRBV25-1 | CASSASGIFSNEQFF
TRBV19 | CASSIGGLAWETQYF
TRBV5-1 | CASRVEGAYVNYGYTF
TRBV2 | CASSEAEPPLNEQFF
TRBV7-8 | CASSQTDRAEQYF
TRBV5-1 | CASSLKGAGEKLFF
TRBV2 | CASRGEVHYGYTF
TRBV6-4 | CASSDPLGDSSYEQYF
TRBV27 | CASSGRLAGGPDTQYF
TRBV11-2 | CASSFGVGDEQYF
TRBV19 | CASSIDVDRRGYSNQPQHF
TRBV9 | CASSRGGGEKLFF
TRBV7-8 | CASSLFGIENTGELFF
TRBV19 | CASSLRLDPSYNEQFF
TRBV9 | CASSARGGPPDTQYF
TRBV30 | CAWSPGGYEQYF
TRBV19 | CASSILGVPYF
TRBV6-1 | CASTGTALGGYGYTF
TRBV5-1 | CASSSTGLGSNEQFF
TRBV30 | CAWSVDGGINQPQHF
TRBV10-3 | CAISPSGGAYEQFF
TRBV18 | CASSRGTGGNTEAFF
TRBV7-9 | CASSLPGLASTGELFF
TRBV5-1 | CASSPDRGYEQYF
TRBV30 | CAWGRKGLAGGTDTQYF